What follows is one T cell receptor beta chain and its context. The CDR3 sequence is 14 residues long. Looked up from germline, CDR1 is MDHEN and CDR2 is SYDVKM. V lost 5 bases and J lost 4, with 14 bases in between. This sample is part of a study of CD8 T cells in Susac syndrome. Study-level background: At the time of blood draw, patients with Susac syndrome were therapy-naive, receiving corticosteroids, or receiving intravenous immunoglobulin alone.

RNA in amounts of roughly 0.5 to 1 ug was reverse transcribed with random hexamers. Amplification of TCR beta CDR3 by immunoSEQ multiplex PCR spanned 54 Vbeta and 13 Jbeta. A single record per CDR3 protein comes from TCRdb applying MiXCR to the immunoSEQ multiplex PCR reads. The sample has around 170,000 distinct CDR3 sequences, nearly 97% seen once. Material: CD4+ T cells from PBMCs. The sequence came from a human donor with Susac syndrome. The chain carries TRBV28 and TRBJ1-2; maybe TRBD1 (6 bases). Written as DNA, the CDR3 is TGTGCCAGCAGTCAGCCTTCGACAGGCTATGGCTACACCTTC. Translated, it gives CASSQPSTGYGYTF.